The 15 T cell receptor beta chains presented below share a single source sample, sequenced in a study of beta chain features in type 1 diabetes. cDNA synthesis used the whole RNA isolate, giving expressed TCRB sequences. The data were produced by immunoSEQ multiplex PCR, yet TCRdb's version contains in-frame clones alone and is incomplete. The data contain 970,000 or so clones, roughly a sixth of them singletons. Material: naive CD4+ T cells from blood. All receptors derive from a woman in her late teens or twenties in good health.

This clone has more than one count but fewer than ten. The CDR3 sequence is CASSPPGNQETQYF. As DNA, the CDR3 is TGTGCCAGCTCACCACCCGGGAACCAAGAGACCCAGTACTTC. The chain carries TRBV18 and TRBJ2-5; weak D call: TRBD2 (5 bases). CDR3 length equals 14 residues. The V end was cut by 0 bases, the J end by 0 bases, with 5 bases between. Germline V gene data show CDR1 as KGHSH and CDR2 as LQKENI. The full variable domain, completed using reference TRBV18 and TRBJ2-5, is NAGVMQNPRHLVRRRGQEARLRCSPMKGHSHVYWYRQLPEEGLKFMVYLQKENIIDESGMPKERFSAEFPKEGPSILRIQQVVRGDSAAYFCASSPPGNQETQYFGPGTRLLVL.

The chain employs TRBV7-2 and TRBJ2-3; D is uncertain. Germline V gene data show CDR1 as SGHTA and CDR2 as FQGNSA. Trimming shortened V by 7 bases and J by 4 bases, and 15 bases separated the two germline ends. The CDR3 sequence is 14 residues long. The CDR3 is CASTPTFPSDTQYF. CDR3 in DNA: TGTGCCAGCACCCCGACCTTCCCCTCAGATACGCAGTATTTT.

The V call is TRBV9, the J call TRBJ2-1; 9 nucleotides match TRBD2. Germline CDR1 reads SGDLS; CDR2 reads YYNGEE. V lost 1 base, J lost 4 bases, and 3 bases stayed unmatched. The CDR3 has 15 residues. Written as DNA, the CDR3 is TGTGCCAGCAGCGTAAGACTAGCGGAATACAATGAGCAGTTCTTC. It translates to CASSVRLAEYNEQFF.

The chain has TRBV5-4 and TRBJ1-4; D might be TRBD1 (6 bases). The CDR3 consists of 14 residues. V was pared by 0 bases and J by 8 bases, with 11 bases between. The V gene's germline CDR1 is SGHNT and CDR2 YYREEE (reference sequence). The CDR3 coding sequence is TGTGCCAGCAGCTTGGACAGGGAAAACGAAAAACTGTTTTTT. This codes for CASSLDRENEKLFF.

The chain carries TRBV2 and TRBJ1-2; the D is unclear. The CDR3 is 11 amino acids. Trimming took 7 bases from V and 11 from J, leaving 14 bases between them. Germline V gene lookup returns CDR1 SNHLY and CDR2 FYNNEI. CDR3 loop: CASTEGLRYTF. The CDR3 coding sequence is TGTGCCAGCACTGAGGGTTTGCGATACACCTTC.

This clone was picked up a small number of times. CDR3 coding DNA: TGCGCCAGCATGCTGGGGCCGGGGTATGAGCAGTTCTTC. This translates into CASMLGPGYEQFF. The chain employs TRBV5-1 and TRBJ2-1, with D perhaps TRBD1 or TRBD2 (5 bases each). V lost 6 bases, J lost 8 bases, and 15 bases lay in between. Germline assignment: CDR1 SGHRS and CDR2 YFSETQ. The CDR3 has 13 amino acids.

V and J are TRBV9 and TRBJ1-6; TRBD1 aligns across 8 bases. There are 16 residues in the CDR3. The V gene end was trimmed by 3 bases and the J gene end by 9 bases; junction bases not matched to a gene: 11. The germline V gene has CDR1 SGDLS and CDR2 YYNGEE. This CDR3 is CASSARDRGRGSPLHF. CDR3 in DNA: TGTGCCAGCAGCGCAAGAGACAGGGGAAGAGGTTCACCCCTCCACTTT.

This clone was observed a handful of times. V is TRBV5-1 and J is TRBJ2-5; TRBD2 aligns across 8 bases. The V and J ends lost 1 base and 5 bases, in that order; junction bases with no gene match: 10. In germline, CDR1 is SGHRS, CDR2 YFSETQ. The CDR3 is made up of 16 amino acids. CDR3 nucleotide sequence: TGCGCCAGCAGCTTGAGCGGGAGTGGAGCTTCGGAGACCCAGTACTTC. Translating it yields CASSLSGSGASETQYF.

With respect to this clone: The sample holds other DNA sequences that translate to the same CDR3. This rearrangement joins TRBV7-2 to TRBJ2-7; TRBD2 agrees at 10 bases. The CDR3 consists of 15 residues. Trimming at V came to 3 bases and at J to 3 bases, leaving 5 bases not matched to a gene. Germline V gene data show CDR1 as SGHTA and CDR2 as FQGNSA. CDR3 bases: TGTGCCAGCAGCTTGCTAGCGGGAGTAGGCTACGAGCAGTACTTC. Translated: CASSLLAGVGYEQYF.

The rearrangement uses TRBV4-3 and TRBJ1-2; a weak D match, TRBD1 (5 bases). Germline V gives CDR1 LGHNA, CDR2 YSLEER. CDR3 length equals 16 residues. V lost 2 bases and J 7 bases, leaving 20 bases between the germline ends. DNA for the CDR3: TGCGCCAGCAGCCAACACACGGGACCGGGGATTGGTGGCTACACCTTC. It is translated as CASSQHTGPGIGGYTF.

The chain is built from TRBV4-1 and TRBJ2-6, with 7 bases aligning to TRBD1. Germline lookup yields CDR1 MGHRA and CDR2 YSYEKL. This CDR3 contains 19 residues. V lost 4 bases to trimming and J lost 0 bases; unmatched junction nucleotides: 12. In DNA form, the CDR3 reads TGCGCCAGCAGCCGGTCCTGGGACAGCGTCTACTCTGGGGCCAACGTCCTGACTTTC. Translated, it gives CASSRSWDSVYSGANVLTF.

This clone was seen more than once but under ten times. V gene TRBV27 combines with J gene TRBJ1-5; a possible D gene is TRBD1 (5 bases). CDR1 MNHEY and CDR2 SMNVEV come from the germline V gene (reference sequence). Trimming stripped 5 bases from V and 5 bases from J, with 16 bases between. The CDR3 is made up of 15 amino acids. The CDR3 here is CASSAEGLADQPQHF. The CDR3 coding sequence is TGTGCCAGCAGTGCGGAGGGACTTGCTGATCAGCCCCAGCATTTT.

J is TRBJ2-7 and V is TRBV2; 9 nucleotides align to TRBD1. This CDR3 has 13 amino acids. Trimming took 7 bases from V and 5 from J; bases not matched to a gene: 6. Per the germline V gene, CDR1 is SNHLY and CDR2 is FYNNEI. The CDR3 DNA sequence: TGTGCCAGCACCGGGACAGGGACTAACGAGCAGTACTTC. The encoded protein is CASTGTGTNEQYF.

Only a few counts were recorded for this clone. The CDR3 is CASSLRVAGGKLFF. The CDR3 DNA reads TGTGCCAGCAGCCTGCGCGTGGCCGGGGGAAAACTGTTTTTT. V gene TRBV28 combines with J gene TRBJ1-4; maybe TRBD1 (5 bases). In germline, CDR1 is MDHEN, CDR2 SYDVKM. The V end lost 6 bases, the J end lost 10 bases, and 18 bases lay between the germline ends. This CDR3 is built from 14 residues.

This clone came up a few times. The CDR3 loop reads CSLQAGGPSSIGTDTQYF. The CDR3 DNA reads TGCAGCCTCCAAGCGGGAGGGCCCTCGTCGATTGGCACAGATACGCAGTATTTT. V and J are TRBV29-1 and TRBJ2-3; 10 bases fit TRBD2. V shed 8 bases, J shed 1 base, and the junction held 18 bases outside the gene matches. CDR1 is SQVTM and CDR2 is ANQGSEA in the germline V gene. This CDR3 has 18 amino acids.